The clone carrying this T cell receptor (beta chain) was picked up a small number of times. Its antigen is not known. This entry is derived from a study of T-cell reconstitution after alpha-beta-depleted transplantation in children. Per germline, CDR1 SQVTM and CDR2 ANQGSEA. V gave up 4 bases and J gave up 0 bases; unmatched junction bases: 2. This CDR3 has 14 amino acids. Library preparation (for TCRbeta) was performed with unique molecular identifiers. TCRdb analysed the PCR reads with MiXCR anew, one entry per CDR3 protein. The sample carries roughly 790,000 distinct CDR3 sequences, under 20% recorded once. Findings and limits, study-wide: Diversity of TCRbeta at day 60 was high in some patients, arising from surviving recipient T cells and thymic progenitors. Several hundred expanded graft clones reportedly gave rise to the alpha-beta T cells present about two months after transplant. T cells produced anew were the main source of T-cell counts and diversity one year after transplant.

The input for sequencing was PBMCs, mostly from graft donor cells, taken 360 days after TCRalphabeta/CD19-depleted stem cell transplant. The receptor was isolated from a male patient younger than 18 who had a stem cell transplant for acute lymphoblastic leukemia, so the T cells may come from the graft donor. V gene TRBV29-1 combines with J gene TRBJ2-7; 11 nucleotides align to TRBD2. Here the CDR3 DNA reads TGCAGCGTTGTGGGACTAGCGGCCTCCTACGAGCAGTACTTC. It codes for CSVVGLAASYEQYF.